The TCR beta chain described here comes from a study of blood T cell repertoires in COVID-19. Study information: PBMCs, B-cell-depleted T cells, or T cells were the source of the cDNA or gDNA that made up the material.

In germline, CDR1 is MDHEN, CDR2 SYDVKM. The CDR3 covers 11 residues. V was trimmed by 6 bases and J by 4 bases, leaving 6 bases between them. This table comes from immunoSEQ multiplex PCR, and its TCRdb copy is limited to in-frame clones, with some not included. The table has roughly 160,000 clones, 84% seen once; the top ten hold roughly 2.5%. Sample: peripheral blood. This receptor was taken from a woman of 80 years or more with COVID-19, enrolled during active disease. V gene TRBV28 combines with J gene TRBJ1-2; D not certain. CDR3 sequence: CASSGAYGYTF. CDR3 DNA sequence: TGTGCCAGCAGCGGTGCCTATGGCTACACCTTC.